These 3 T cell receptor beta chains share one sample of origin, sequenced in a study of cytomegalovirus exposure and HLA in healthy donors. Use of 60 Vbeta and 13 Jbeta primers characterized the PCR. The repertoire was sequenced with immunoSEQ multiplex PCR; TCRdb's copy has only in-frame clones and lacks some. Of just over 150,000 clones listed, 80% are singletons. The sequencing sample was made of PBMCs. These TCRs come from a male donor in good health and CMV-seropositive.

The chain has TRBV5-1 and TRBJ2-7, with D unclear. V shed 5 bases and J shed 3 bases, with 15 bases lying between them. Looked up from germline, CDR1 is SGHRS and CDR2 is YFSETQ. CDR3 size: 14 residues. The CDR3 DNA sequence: TGCGCCAGCAGGACCGACACCTATAGCTACGAGCAGTACTTC. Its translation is CASRTDTYSYEQYF.

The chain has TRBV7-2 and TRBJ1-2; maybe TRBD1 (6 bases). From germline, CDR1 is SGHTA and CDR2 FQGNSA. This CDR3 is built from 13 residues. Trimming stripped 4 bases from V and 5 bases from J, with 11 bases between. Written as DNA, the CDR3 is TGTGCCAGCAGCTCCAAGGGGGTTTATGGCTACACCTTC. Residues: CASSSKGVYGYTF. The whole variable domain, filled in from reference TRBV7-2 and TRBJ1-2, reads GAGVSQSPSNKVTEKGKDVELRCDPISGHTALYWYRQSLGQGLEFLIYFQGNSAPDKSGLPSDRFSAERTGGSVSTLTIQRTQQEDSAVYLCASSSKGVYGYTFGSGTRLTVV.

This chain's CDR3 is CASSLKSRTELSSYNEQFF. CDR3 DNA sequence: TGTGCCAGCAGCTTAAAATCTAGAACTGAACTCAGCTCCTACAATGAGCAGTTCTTC. The genes are TRBV7-8 and TRBJ2-1, with D unclear. The V gene lost 2 bases and the J gene lost 0 bases, with 20 bases spanning the gap. The CDR3 is made up of 19 amino acids. Germline V lookup: CDR1 SGHVS, CDR2 FQNEAQ. The full variable domain, rest sourced from reference TRBV7-8 and TRBJ2-1, is GAGVSQSPRYKVAKRGQDVALRCDPISGHVSLFWYQQALGQGPEFLTYFQNEAQLDKSGLPSDRFFAERPEGSVSTLKIQRTQQEDSAVYLCASSLKSRTELSSYNEQFFGPGTRLTVL.